These 28 T cell receptor beta chains were sequenced from one sample in a study of CD8 T cells in ankylosing spondylitis. From the 5' RACE reads, TCRdb called clonotypes with MiXCR, one entry per CDR3 protein. This table has a few hundred thousand distinct CDR3 sequences, about 17% appearing once. These receptors have no known antigen. General study points: Several highly homologous variants formed a TCR beta motif that appeared characteristic of ankylosing spondylitis blood.

The sequenced material came from blood, either unsorted or a sorted T cell fraction (not recorded which). Receptors originate from a male donor with ankylosing spondylitis.

This chain connects TRBV7-2 to TRBJ2-7; D might be TRBD2 (5 bases). Germline CDR1 and CDR2: SGHTA and FQGNSA. This CDR3 contains 13 residues. Trimming removed 10 bases at V and 5 bases at J, with 18 bases between. CDR3 in amino acids: CATRAASNHEQYF. The CDR3 coding sequence is TGTGCCACGAGAGCGGCTAGTAACCACGAGCAGTACTTC.

This clonotype has a count of ten or more. The chain recombines TRBV9 with TRBJ2-2; D uncertain. This CDR3 is built from 12 residues. V lost 4 bases to trimming and J lost 5 bases, with 6 bases between them. Germline V gene sequence: CDR1 SGDLS, CDR2 YYNGEE. CDR3 loop: CASSPSTGELFF. In DNA, the CDR3 is TGTGCCAGCAGCCCAAGTACCGGGGAGCTGTTTTTT.

V gene TRBV30 combines with J gene TRBJ2-7, with 8 positions matching TRBD2. The length of the CDR3 is 15 residues. CDR1 and CDR2 (germline): GTSNPN, SVGIG (reference sequence). The V and J ends lost 2 bases and 2 bases, in that order; junction bases with no gene match: 8. The CDR3 spells CAWSRASGPTYEQYF. CDR3 nucleotide sequence: TGTGCCTGGAGTAGGGCTAGCGGGCCTACCTACGAGCAGTACTTC.

The chain couples TRBV5-1 to TRBJ2-2; no reliable D call. The CDR3 consists of 18 residues. V was pared by 0 bases and J by 0 bases, with 15 bases between. Germline values: CDR1 SGHRS, CDR2 YFSETQ. CDR3 DNA sequence: TGCGCCAGCAGCTTGGATCTAGAGATGTTAACGAACACCGGGGAGCTGTTTTTT. Protein sequence: CASSLDLEMLTNTGELFF.

This clonotype was observed a few times. This sequence joins TRBV4-3 and TRBJ2-7, with unresolved D. V lost 0 bases, J lost 4 bases, and 16 bases lay in between. In germline, CDR1 is LGHNA, CDR2 YSLEER. The CDR3 loop spans 16 amino acids. The CDR3 is CASSQDYGPGSYEQYF. The DNA of the CDR3 is TGCGCCAGCAGCCAAGATTATGGGCCAGGTTCATACGAGCAGTACTTC.

This rearrangement joins TRBV5-7 to TRBJ2-3; weak D call: TRBD1 (5 bases). TRBV5-7 is annotated as an ORF whose role is uncertain. The CDR3 totals 16 residues. Between the trimmed V and J ends, which lost 0 bases and 0 bases, there was a span of 11 bases. CDR3 sequence: CASSLAEAGSTDTQYF. The CDR3 coding sequence is TGTGCCAGCAGCTTGGCCGAGGCAGGGAGCACAGATACGCAGTATTTT.

The rearrangement uses TRBV6-5 and TRBJ1-1; D is undetermined. The CDR3 sequence is 14 residues long. Germline V gives CDR1 MNHEY, CDR2 SVGAGI. V was cut by 2 bases and J by 6 bases, with 13 bases left in between. CDR3 DNA sequence: TGTGCCAGCAGTTACACGGTGTATGCCGCTGAAGCTTTCTTT. Amino acids: CASSYTVYAAEAFF.

This clonotype was counted a few times. The gene calls are TRBV27 and TRBJ2-7; 8 positions match TRBD1. CDR3 length: 15 residues. V gave up 6 bases and J gave up 1 base; unmatched junction bases: 8. The V gene's germline CDR1 is MNHEY and CDR2 SMNVEV (reference sequence). The CDR3 region is CASRTSRDRSYEQYF. The CDR3 DNA reads TGTGCCAGCAGGACGAGCCGGGACAGGTCCTACGAGCAGTACTTC.

This rearrangement joins TRBV7-9 to TRBJ2-7; a weak D match, TRBD2 (6 bases). The CDR3 length is 14 residues. V lost 5 bases to trimming and J lost 5 bases, with 16 bases between them. Germline V gene lookup returns CDR1 SEHNR and CDR2 FQNEAQ (reference sequence). CDR3 nucleotide sequence: TGTGCCAGCAGCCCCGGGGACTCCCAAGACGAGCAGTACTTC. Translating it yields CASSPGDSQDEQYF.

This clonotype was seen a few times. The chain is built from TRBV7-3 and TRBJ2-1; D tentatively reads TRBD1 or TRBD2 (6 bases each). V gave up 5 bases and J gave up 4 bases, with 18 bases separating them. Germline V gene lookup returns CDR1 SGHTA and CDR2 FQGTGA. The CDR3 is 16 residues long. The CDR3 loop is CASSRFPGGWYNEQFF. For the CDR3, the DNA is TGTGCCAGCAGCCGATTCCCCGGGGGCTGGTACAATGAGCAGTTCTTC. Full variable domain (outside the CDR3, taken from reference TRBV7-3 and TRBJ2-1): GAGVSQTPSNKVTEKGKYVELRCDPISGHTALYWYRQSLGQGPEFLIYFQGTGAADDSGLPNDRFFAVRPEGSVSTLKIQRTERGDSAVYLCASSRFPGGWYNEQFFGPGTRLTVL.

There are a few counts of this clonotype. The junction differs from germline at one of its ends, possibly a read error. The genes are TRBV20-1 and TRBJ1-1, with unresolved D. Germline CDR1 reads DFQATT; CDR2 reads SNEGSKA (reference sequence). The CDR3 runs to 11 residues. The CDR3 DNA reads TGTCTCGTAGGATTTGATACTGAAGCTTTCTTT. Translation: CLVGFDTEAFF.

The rearrangement uses TRBV25-1 and TRBJ2-1; TRBD2 agrees at 9 bases. This CDR3 is built from 15 residues. Germline V gene lookup returns CDR1 MGHDK and CDR2 SYGVNS. Trimming at V came to 6 bases and at J to 5 bases, leaving 8 bases not matched to a gene. The CDR3 nucleotides read TGTGCCAGCAGCCTCGACCTAGCGGGAAACAATGAGCAGTTCTTC. It codes for CASSLDLAGNNEQFF. The full variable domain, its missing parts supplied by reference TRBV25-1 and TRBJ2-1, is EADIYQTPRYLVIGTGKKITLECSQTMGHDKMYWYQQDPGMELHLIHYSYGVNSTEKGDLSSESTVSRIRTEHFPLTLESARPSHTSQYLCASSLDLAGNNEQFFGPGTRLTVL.

This clonotype was picked up many times. The V call is TRBV11-2, the J call TRBJ2-7; D gene ambiguous. The V gene lost 6 bases and the J gene lost 2 bases, with 11 bases spanning the gap. There are 13 residues in the CDR3. Germline values: CDR1 SGHAT, CDR2 FQNNGV. The DNA of the CDR3 is TGTGCCAGCAGAATGGACGGCACCTACGAGCAGTACTTC. It is translated as CASRMDGTYEQYF.

This chain uses TRBV20-1 with TRBJ2-2; 9 nucleotides line up with TRBD2. CDR1 is DFQATT and CDR2 is SNEGSKA in the germline V gene (reference sequence). After removal of 0 bases from V and 6 bases from J, the junction contained 5 bases not matched to a gene. There are 15 residues in the CDR3. The CDR3, as DNA: TGCAGTGCTAGAGATCCGGCGGGGGGGGCCGGGGAGCTGTTTTTT. Encoded protein: CSARDPAGGAGELFF.

V gene TRBV7-2 combines with J gene TRBJ2-5, with D possibly being TRBD2 (5 bases). Trimming took off 1 base at V and 2 bases at J, with 14 bases between the two ends. This CDR3 has 16 amino acids. Germline V gene lookup returns CDR1 SGHTA and CDR2 FQGNSA. The CDR3 sequence: CASSLVEGGGQETQYF. CDR3 nucleotide sequence: TGTGCCAGCAGCTTAGTAGAGGGCGGAGGACAAGAGACCCAGTACTTC.

This clonotype was counted a few times. The chain links TRBV18 to TRBJ2-7; 8 positions agree with TRBD1. This CDR3 has 15 residues. V was clipped by 4 bases and J by 1 base; unmatched bases: 6. Germline assignment: CDR1 KGHSH and CDR2 LQKENI. The CDR3, as DNA: TGTGCCAGCTCACACCGGGACAGGCTTTCCTACGAGCAGTACTTC. Translating it yields CASSHRDRLSYEQYF.

The chain has TRBV24-1 and TRBJ2-7; D might be TRBD1 or TRBD2, each matching 6 bases. Trimming pared 3 bases from V and 7 bases from J, leaving 15 bases between. The CDR3 contains 14 residues. Germline V gene data show CDR1 as KGHDR and CDR2 as SFDVKD. CDR3 amino acids: CATSDTGTGGEQYF. The CDR3 nucleotides read TGTGCCACCAGTGATACAGGGACCGGAGGGGAGCAGTACTTC.

This chain uses TRBV13 with TRBJ1-3; the D is unclear. The germline V gene encodes CDR1 PRHDT and CDR2 FYEKMQ (reference sequence). V gave up 2 bases and J gave up 6 bases, with 11 bases separating them. This CDR3 spans 14 amino acids. The CDR3 loop reads CASSLQSSLNTIYF. The DNA for the CDR3 is TGTGCCAGCAGCTTACAGTCCTCTCTAAACACCATATATTTT.

This clonotype was detected only a few times. V gene TRBV7-8 combines with J gene TRBJ1-4; no clear D. This CDR3 is built from 13 residues. Per germline, CDR1 SGHVS and CDR2 FQNEAQ. Trimming removed 5 bases at V and 4 bases at J, with 8 bases between. CDR3 sequence (DNA): TGTGCCAGCAGCCCTCCTGTTAATGAAAAACTGTTTTTT. Its protein product is CASSPPVNEKLFF.

The CDR3 sequence is CASSWTGGGADEQYF. The CDR3 DNA reads as TGCGCCAGCAGCTGGACTGGCGGGGGGGCCGACGAGCAGTACTTC. The rearrangement uses TRBV5-1 and TRBJ2-7, with 9 bases that match TRBD2. The CDR3 covers 15 residues. The junction had 9 bases not matched to a gene; V was cut back by 3 bases and J by 5 bases. The germline gives CDR1 SGHRS, CDR2 YFSETQ.

In this sample, this clonotype turned up a few times. The CDR3 DNA reads TGCAGTGCTAGAGATGTTAGGGGGACAGGGGGCTACGAGCAGTACTTC. As protein: CSARDVRGTGGYEQYF. This rearrangement joins TRBV20-1 to TRBJ2-7; TRBD1 agrees at 11 bases. The trim removed 0 bases at V and 3 bases at J, leaving 7 bases unmatched. Germline-derived CDR1 and CDR2 are DFQATT and SNEGSKA (reference sequence). The CDR3 runs to 16 residues.

This clonotype was picked up a small number of times. V gene TRBV4-1 combines with J gene TRBJ2-3, with 7 bases lining up with TRBD1. The CDR3 runs 16 residues. The germline gives CDR1 MGHRA, CDR2 YSYEKL. V lost 4 bases and J lost 6; bases outside the gene matches: 13. CDR3 bases: TGCGCCAGCAGCCCCGGACAGGCCACCTCGTTGGATACGCAGTATTTT. Translating gives CASSPGQATSLDTQYF.

The V call is TRBV29-1, the J call TRBJ2-2; D is tentatively TRBD1 or TRBD2 (5 bases each). Germline CDR1 reads SQVTM; CDR2 reads ANQGSEA. The CDR3 runs to 11 residues. V lost 6 bases to trimming and J lost 6 bases, with 8 bases between them. The CDR3 spells CSVRDAGELFF. The CDR3, as DNA: TGCAGCGTGAGGGACGCCGGGGAGCTGTTTTTT.

This clonotype was detected a few times. The chain employs TRBV27 and TRBJ2-7; TRBD1 matches 8 bases. Losses at the gene ends were 4 bases for V and 2 bases for J; bases not matched to a gene: 4. The CDR3 covers 14 residues. In germline, CDR1 is MNHEY, CDR2 SMNVEV (reference sequence). In DNA form, the CDR3 reads TGTGCCAGCAGTTGGACGACAGGGGCCTACGAGCAGTACTTC. It yields the protein CASSWTTGAYEQYF.

The V call is TRBV12-3 or TRBV12-4, the J call TRBJ1-3; D is uncertain. V was trimmed by 7 bases and J by 2 bases, leaving 15 bases between them. CDR3 size: 15 residues. CDR3 coding DNA: TGTGCCAGCACCCTGCCGACGAGGGCTGGAAACACCATATATTTT. Its protein product is CASTLPTRAGNTIYF.

This clonotype was counted a few times. The chain couples TRBV6-5 to TRBJ1-1; no clear D gene. Germline V CDR1 and CDR2: MNHEY, SVGAGI. This CDR3 has 13 amino acids. V lost 2 bases and J lost 4, with 8 bases in between. The CDR3 DNA reads as TGTGCCAGCAGTTACGAGGAGGGCACTGAAGCTTTCTTT. Translating gives CASSYEEGTEAFF.

This clonotype was seen ten or more times. The rearrangement joins TRBV29-1 to TRBJ2-3; 7 bases fit TRBD2. V lost 5 bases and J lost 6; bases outside the gene matches: 14. CDR1 is SQVTM and CDR2 is ANQGSEA in the germline V gene. The CDR3 covers 15 residues. Written as DNA, the CDR3 is TGCAGCGTTTCCCCGCCCGAACTAGCGCAGGATACGCAGTATTTT. It yields the protein CSVSPPELAQDTQYF.

The V call is TRBV28, the J call TRBJ2-3, with D tentatively TRBD1 (6 bases). Per germline, CDR1 MDHEN and CDR2 SYDVKM. CDR3 length equals 16 residues. V was cut by 3 bases and J by 5 bases, with 18 bases left in between. CDR3 in DNA: TGTGCCAGCAGTTTTTGGGGGCTCCGGACCGAAGATACGCAGTATTTT. Protein sequence: CASSFWGLRTEDTQYF.